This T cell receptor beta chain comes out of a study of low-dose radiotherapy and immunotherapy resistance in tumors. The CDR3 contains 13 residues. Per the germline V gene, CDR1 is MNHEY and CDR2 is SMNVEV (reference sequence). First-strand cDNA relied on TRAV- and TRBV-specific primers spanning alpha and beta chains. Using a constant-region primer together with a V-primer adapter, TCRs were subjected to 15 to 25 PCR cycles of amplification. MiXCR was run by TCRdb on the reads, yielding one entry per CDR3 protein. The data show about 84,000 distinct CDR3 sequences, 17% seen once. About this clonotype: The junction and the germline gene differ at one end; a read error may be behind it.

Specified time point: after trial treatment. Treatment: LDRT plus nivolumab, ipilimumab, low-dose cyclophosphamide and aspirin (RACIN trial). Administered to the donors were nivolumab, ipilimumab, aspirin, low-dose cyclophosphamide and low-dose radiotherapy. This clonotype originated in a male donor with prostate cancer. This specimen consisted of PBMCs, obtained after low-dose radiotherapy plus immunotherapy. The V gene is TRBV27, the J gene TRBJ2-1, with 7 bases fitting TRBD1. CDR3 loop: CTSRRQGDSEQFF. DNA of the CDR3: TGTACCAGCAGGAGACAGGGTGACAGTGAGCAGTTCTTC.